This T cell receptor (beta chain) was documented in a study of beta chain features in type 1 diabetes (dated by TCRdb to the late 2010s). Study-level background: Mean age, gender distribution, total cell number and subset yield did not differ between patients and healthy donors. Across all samples, about 110 million sorted cells were examined, and cell number per subset correlated strongly with RNA yield. In the study, TCRB repertoires of sorted circulating CD4+ T cell subsets from recently diagnosed type 1 diabetes patients were compared with those of matched healthy donors. Regulatory and stem cell-like memory subsets were isolated from only 8 patients and about 8 healthy donors, whereas naive and central memory subsets came from all 28 donors.

From each donor, a single peripheral blood sample of around 0.12 L on average was drawn into heparinised tubes. A BD FACSAria II and a panel including CD45RO, CCR7, CD25, CD127, CD95 and CD27 were used to sort naive, central memory, regulatory and stem cell-like memory CD4+ T cells. Purity was above 95% for every sorted population. PBMCs were isolated right away by Lymphoprep density gradient centrifugation and were stained directly, without culture. To minimize batch effects, samples were stained and sorted in pairs, one healthy donor with one patient per experiment. Regarding this clone: It lacks a known antigen. Base qualities are missing; no much larger clone stands one base away.

Results and caveats for the whole study, not just this receptor: Because cDNA rather than genomic DNA was sequenced, highly expressing activated cells could have been over-represented, although no difference in activation and CD3 levels was found between groups. A moderate but significant shortening of TCRB CDR3 length was observed in type 1 diabetes patients in all four CD4+ subsets. Because the HLA sub-analyses included only small numbers of individuals, any influence of HLA type on TCRB rearrangement was left unresolved. Patients with type 1 diabetes made fewer insertions and deleted more nucleotides at VDJ recombination sites, implying thymic rearrangement abnormalities. PCR may preferentially amplify shorter templates, but because patient and control samples were amplified and corrected together, any resulting skew would affect both groups equally. Naive, central memory and regulatory TCRB repertoires appeared to be more similar among patients than among healthy donors.

The entire isolated RNA was reverse transcribed using the High Capacity cDNA Reverse Transcription Kit, and thus expressed TCRB transcripts were sequenced. Naive, central memory and regulatory T cell samples underwent deep immunoSEQ sequencing, averaging about 3.57 million total reads per sample. After sorted cells were lysed in RLT buffer, RNA was extracted with DNase-treated RNeasy Micro or Mini kits, with the choice depending on cell number. To prevent cross-contamination, every cell subset was processed on its own, while patient and healthy donor samples were processed together. TCRB sequences were amplified from cDNA with the immunoSEQ multiplex PCR, producing 87-bp fragments spanning the CDR3 region. Sequencing of the amplicons was done on the Illumina HiSeq platform. As for the authors' bioinformatics: PCR bias was corrected computationally using synthetic template baselines, and reads within Hamming distance 2 were collapsed, with unmergeable singletons discarded. Reads were aligned to IMGT to assign V, D and J genes, CDR3 length, and insertions or deletions at six rearrangement sites. Within each subset, clonotype counts were normalized to the number of sorted cells before true diversity and Gini coefficients were calculated with the tcR R package. Repertoire sharing was quantified using the overlap coefficient calculated on TCRB nucleotide sequences. As a proxy for the pre-selection repertoire, out-of-frame TCRB sequences from naive cells were analyzed. Sourced from immuneACCESS, this table was stored by TCRdb with only in-frame sequences that have V and J called. A share of the clones is absent; for the studies checked, an unresolved V gene accounts for under half, and the remainder has no known explanation. The V and J calls and clone size were taken over from that table, and D and trimming were inferred from the DNA. This sample comprises 900,000 or so clones, about 17% of them detected only once. 0.02% to 0.03% of the sample lies in the top ten.

Sequenced sample: naive CD4+ T cells from blood. The meaning of the sample's cell subset or site label: true naive CD4+ T cells. This receptor was identified in a woman aged 18-29 years in good health.

Read as DNA, the sequence is TGTGCCAGCAGCGGTAGCGGCTCGCGGCAGTTCTTC. Translated, it reads CASSGSGSRQFF. This chain joins TRBV7-3 to TRBJ2-1; 6 matching bases give a weak D call of TRBD2. The V and J ends are trimmed by 5 bases and 12 bases, leaving 14 bases between them. CDR1 and CDR2, per the germline V gene, are SGHTA and FQGTGA. The CDR3, from cysteine to phenylalanine, totals 12 residues. The entry retains the CDR3 DNA only, 36 bases that are in frame from base 1.